This TCR beta chain was recovered during a study of cytomegalovirus exposure and HLA in healthy donors. General study points: There were reportedly fewer N-insertions in an Asian-associated ancestry cluster than the approximately 630-donor mean, in a later analysis.

The sample holds one count of this clone. Its target is unknown. The PCR used 60 Vbeta and 13 Jbeta primers. How the authors handled the data: Tens of millions of unique TCR beta chains, roughly 11 million shared, were counted in a later analysis. The table came from immunoSEQ multiplex PCR; TCRdb's copy has only in-frame clones and leaves some out. The V and J calls and the clone size are those of that table, but D and trimming were determined from the DNA. Among about 170,000 clones listed, over 75% were seen once. The V segment lost 0 bases and the J segment 8 bases; nucleotides outside the gene matches: 7. Germline V lookup: CDR1 SGDLS, CDR2 YYNGEE. This CDR3 contains 15 residues.

The chain recombines TRBV9 with TRBJ1-4, with TRBD1 matching over 7 bases. The specimen was PBMCs. The sequence was obtained from a female donor in good health and CMV-seronegative. CDR3 bases: TGTGCCAGCAGCGTAGAGGGGGCATATCGAGAAAAACTGTTTTTT. Translating gives CASSVEGAYREKLFF.